Included here is one T cell receptor (beta chain) sequence, with context. Its antigen is still unknown. The sample is drawn from a study of cytomegalovirus exposure and HLA in healthy donors. Trimming took off 1 base at V and 2 bases at J, with 12 bases between the two ends. CDR1 and CDR2 from the germline V gene are SGHTA and FQGNSA. The CDR3 length is 15 residues. Unrecorded immune exposures were likely, despite nominal health at sampling. The primer mix had 60 Vbeta and 13 Jbeta primers. Sequencing used immunoSEQ multiplex PCR; TCRdb keeps in-frame clones, though not all of them. This table has about 110,000 clones, about 74% appearing once. Study-level points and caveats: Presence/absence results assume similar sequencing depth per donor, which may not hold. In vitro work confirmed that a few CMV-associated chains recognize CMV antigens. The study listed 164 cytomegalovirus-associated TCR beta chains.

This receptor was taken from a female donor in good health and CMV-seropositive. This chain joins TRBV7-2 and TRBJ2-7; D not certain. What was sequenced was PBMCs. The CDR3 sequence: CASSLDGQIPYEQYF. CDR3 bases: TGTGCCAGCAGCTTAGATGGGCAGATACCCTACGAGCAGTACTTC.